The rows below give T cell receptor beta chains drawn from one sample of a study of T cell responses to AZD1222 COVID-19 vaccine. The method was immunoSEQ multiplex PCR; TCRdb's version includes in-frame clones alone and lacks a portion of them. This sample has some 110,000 clones, with approximately 86% found just once. The sample consisted of peripheral blood, taken 28 days after the second AZD1222 dose. The origin of the receptors is an adult who received the AZD1222 COVID-19 vaccine. Both conserved end residues are part of each CDR3. Each record gives: V gene, D gene, clone size, J gene, CDR3 DNA, CDR3 protein. A D gene is named only where the DNA matches it firmly. Rows give clone size only sometimes, using once, few, many, or a class for an expanded clone.

V: TRBV7-3; D: NA; size: NA; J: TRBJ2-3; DNA: TGTGCCAGCAGCTTTACAAGCGCAGATACGCAGTATTTT; CDR3: CASSFTSADTQYF
V: TRBV2; D: TRBD1; size: NA; J: TRBJ2-5; DNA: TGTGCCAGGGGGACAGAACAAGAGACCCAGTACTTC; CDR3: CARGTEQETQYF
V: TRBV2; D: TRBD1; size: NA; J: TRBJ2-7; DNA: TGTGCCAGCAGTACTAGGCAGGGGGACGAGCAGTACTTC; CDR3: CASSTRQGDEQYF
V: TRBV6-5; D: NA; size: NA; J: TRBJ2-7; DNA: TGTGCCAGCAGTTACTCGGCGGGGAGCTCCTACGAGCAGTACTTC; CDR3: CASSYSAGSSYEQYF
V: TRBV3-1/TRBV3-2; D: TRBD1; size: few; J: TRBJ1-4; DNA: TGTGCCAGGGACAGGGGGGGTTCTGCTAATGAAAAACTGTTTTTT; CDR3: CARDRGGSANEKLFF
V: TRBV4-1; D: TRBD1; size: NA; J: TRBJ1-2; DNA: TGCGCCAGCAGCCACTTATGGGACAGGACCCACCGAGAAGATGTCTACACCTTC; CDR3: CASSHLWDRTHREDVYTF
V: TRBV6-5; D: NA; size: few; J: TRBJ2-7; DNA: TGTGCCAGCAGTCGTCAGGGTGGCTCCTACGAGCAGTACTTC; CDR3: CASSRQGGSYEQYF
V: TRBV5-6; D: NA; size: NA; J: TRBJ1-6; DNA: TGTGCCAGCAGCTTGGCCCTTCGGTTAGGGGGGAACTATAATTCACCCCTCCACTTT; CDR3: CASSLALRLGGNYNSPLHF
V: TRBV24-1; D: NA; size: NA; J: TRBJ2-7; DNA: TGTGCCACCAGTGACCACCAGGGTCTCGGGTACTTC; CDR3: CATSDHQGLGYF
V: TRBV19; D: NA; size: once; J: TRBJ1-5; DNA: TGTGCCAGTAGTATCTTTGGTCAGCCCCAGCATTTT; CDR3: CASSIFGQPQHF
V: TRBV19; D: NA; size: once; J: TRBJ1-3; DNA: TGTGCCAGTAGACAAACAGGGCCCGGAAACACCATATATTTT; CDR3: CASRQTGPGNTIYF
V: TRBV16; D: NA; size: NA; J: TRBJ1-5; DNA: TGTGCCAGCAGCCAATCTGAGCGGGGAAGCAATCAGCCCCAGCATTTT; CDR3: CASSQSERGSNQPQHF
V: TRBV12-3/TRBV12-4; D: NA; size: NA; J: TRBJ1-2; DNA: TGTGCCAGCAGTTCTGACTATGGCTACACCTTC; CDR3: CASSSDYGYTF
V: TRBV7-2; D: TRBD1; size: NA; J: TRBJ1-2; DNA: TGTGCCAGCAGCTTAGGTTTCACAGGGGGCGCAGCTAACTATGGCTACACCTTC; CDR3: CASSLGFTGGAANYGYTF
V: TRBV4-3; D: TRBD2; size: NA; J: TRBJ2-3; DNA: TGCGCCAGCAGCCAAGATAGACTAGCGGGGGCAGATACGCAGTATTTT; CDR3: CASSQDRLAGADTQYF
V: TRBV7-2; D: TRBD2; size: NA; J: TRBJ2-5; DNA: TGTGCCAGCAGCTTAACTAGCGGGGGGCAAGAGACCCAGTACTTC; CDR3: CASSLTSGGQETQYF
V: TRBV25-1; D: NA; size: NA; J: TRBJ2-5; DNA: TGTGCCAGCAGTGGCCGGACAGCAAACATTCAAGAGACCCAGTACTTC; CDR3: CASSGRTANIQETQYF
V: TRBV30; D: NA; size: once; J: TRBJ1-5; DNA: TGTGCCTGGAGTGTATCGGGTAGCAATCAGCCCCAGCATTTT; CDR3: CAWSVSGSNQPQHF
V: TRBV4-1; D: TRBD1; size: NA; J: TRBJ1-4; DNA: TGCGCCAGCAGCCAGCAACAGGGGGGAAATGAAAAACTGTTTTTT; CDR3: CASSQQQGGNEKLFF
V: TRBV11-2; D: TRBD1; size: NA; J: TRBJ2-7; DNA: TGTGCCAGCAGCCCGAACACCGGGACAGGGTTAGGGTTCTTC; CDR3: CASSPNTGTGLGFF
V: TRBV5-1; D: NA; size: NA; J: TRBJ1-1; DNA: TGCGCCAGCAGCCCTACTCCTCAGAACACTGAAGCTTTCTTT; CDR3: CASSPTPQNTEAFF
V: TRBV18; D: TRBD1; size: NA; J: TRBJ2-1; DNA: TGTGCCAGCTCACCACCGGGTTCTGGACAGGGACGCTACAATGAGCAGTTCTTC; CDR3: CASSPPGSGQGRYNEQFF
V: TRBV7-3; D: TRBD2; size: NA; J: TRBJ2-2; DNA: TGTGCCAGCAGCTTCTCCCTAGCGGGAGGCGACACCGGGGAGCTGTTTTTT; CDR3: CASSFSLAGGDTGELFF
V: TRBV28; D: TRBD2; size: NA; J: TRBJ2-7; DNA: TGTGCCAGCAGTGTCGTAGCGGGAGGATCCTACGAGCAGTACTTC; CDR3: CASSVVAGGSYEQYF
V: TRBV4-3; D: TRBD1; size: NA; J: TRBJ1-2; DNA: TGCGCCAGCAGCCAAGATTTCGGGACAGGAAACTATGGCTACACCTTC; CDR3: CASSQDFGTGNYGYTF
V: TRBV30; D: NA; size: NA; J: TRBJ2-4; DNA: TGTGCCTGGGGCCGCCTAGCCAAAAACATTCAGTACTTC; CDR3: CAWGRLAKNIQYF
V: TRBV18; D: TRBD1; size: NA; J: TRBJ1-1; DNA: TGTGCCAGCTCACCGGGGAACAGGGGGCGCTTGGGCACTGAAGCTTTCTTT; CDR3: CASSPGNRGRLGTEAFF
V: TRBV4-3; D: NA; size: NA; J: TRBJ1-4; DNA: TGCGCCAGCAGCGATAGCCGCGGTGAAAAACTGTTTTTT; CDR3: CASSDSRGEKLFF
V: TRBV29-1; D: NA; size: once; J: TRBJ1-1; DNA: TGCAGCGTTGAGCACAGGGAGAACACTGAAGCTTTCTTT; CDR3: CSVEHRENTEAFF
V: TRBV5-1; D: TRBD1; size: NA; J: TRBJ1-6; DNA: TGCGCCAGCAGCCAGGGACAGGCGGATTCACCCCTCCACTTT; CDR3: CASSQGQADSPLHF
V: TRBV7-2; D: TRBD1; size: NA; J: TRBJ1-3; DNA: TGTGCCAGCAGCTCCCTGGGACAGAGAAACACCATATATTTT; CDR3: CASSSLGQRNTIYF
V: TRBV7-8; D: NA; size: NA; J: TRBJ2-2; DNA: TGTGCCAGCAGCTTAGGGGTGGGGGACACCGGGGAGCTGTTTTTT; CDR3: CASSLGVGDTGELFF
V: TRBV3-1/TRBV3-2; D: TRBD2; size: NA; J: TRBJ2-2; DNA: TGTGCCAGCAGCCAATGGGTAGCGGGAGCCGGGGAGCTGTTTTTT; CDR3: CASSQWVAGAGELFF
V: TRBV5-4; D: TRBD2; size: NA; J: TRBJ2-7; DNA: TGTGCCAGCATGAAGGCGGGAGTCAACGAGCAGTACTTC; CDR3: CASMKAGVNEQYF
V: TRBV28; D: TRBD2; size: few; J: TRBJ2-5; DNA: TGTGCCAGCGGACTAGCGGGTGTCCAAGAGACCCAGTACTTC; CDR3: CASGLAGVQETQYF
V: TRBV2; D: NA; size: NA; J: TRBJ1-1; DNA: TGTGCCAGCAGGGAGGGAGGGGGCACTGAAGCTTTCTTT; CDR3: CASREGGGTEAFF
V: TRBV20-1; D: NA; size: once; J: TRBJ1-1; DNA: TGCAGTGCTAGTCCCTCCTATACCGGGACTGCAGTGGGCACTGAAGCTTTCTTT; CDR3: CSASPSYTGTAVGTEAFF
V: TRBV21-1; D: NA; size: NA; J: TRBJ2-7; DNA: TGTGCCAGCTTAGCGGGAGGGCCTATTTCCGAGCAGTACTTC; CDR3: CASLAGGPISEQYF
V: TRBV7-3; D: NA; size: NA; J: TRBJ2-3; DNA: TGTGCCAGCAGCCCAACAGGGATTGGCACAGATACGCAGTATTTT; CDR3: CASSPTGIGTDTQYF
V: TRBV7-2; D: TRBD2; size: once; J: TRBJ2-3; DNA: TGTGCCAGCAGCTTACTAGCGGGGGGGGTCACAGATACGCAGTATTTT; CDR3: CASSLLAGGVTDTQYF